This TCR beta chain was documented in a study of OX40 agonist ivuxolimab in advanced cancers. TCRdb's table, derived via immunoSEQ multiplex PCR, lists solely in-frame clones and lacks some. Of roughly 60,000 clones listed, about 81% are singletons. This CDR3 is built from 15 residues. The V gene's germline CDR1 is SGHTA and CDR2 FQGTGA. Trimming cost V 2 bases and J 2 bases, with 11 bases left between them. The TCR was taken from an adult with an advanced solid tumor such as melanoma, head and neck, liver or kidney cancer. The chain carries TRBV7-3 and TRBJ2-3; D unclear. Sequences were derived from CD4+ or CD8+ T cells sorted from blood, sampled in a trial of the OX40 agonist ivuxolimab. CDR3 coding DNA: TGTGCCAGCAGCTTAGGGCGGTTAGCCACAGATACGCAGTATTTT. This encodes CASSLGRLATDTQYF. The complete variable domain, with remaining parts taken from reference TRBV7-3 and TRBJ2-3, reads GAGVSQTPSNKVTEKGKYVELRCDPISGHTALYWYRQSLGQGPEFLIYFQGTGAADDSGLPNDRFFAVRPEGSVSTLKIQRTERGDSAVYLCASSLGRLATDTQYFGPGTRLTVL.